These 24 T cell receptor beta chains were all obtained from the same sample, sequenced in a study of T-cell reconstitution after alpha-beta-depleted transplantation in children. Researchers prepared the TCRbeta library using unique molecular identifiers, the study reports. From the PCR reads, TCRdb called clonotypes with MiXCR, one entry per CDR3 protein. The table includes about 370,000 distinct CDR3 sequences, approximately 20% detected once. The specimen comprised PBMCs from the stem cell graft donor, sampled from the stem cell graft. Every receptor here comes from a human donor who donated a stem cell graft to a child with acute myeloid leukemia.

This clonotype was seen repeatedly, ten times or more. This chain joins TRBV12-3 or TRBV12-4 and TRBJ2-1; D tentatively fits TRBD1 or TRBD2 (5 bases each). V was trimmed by 6 bases and J by 6 bases, leaving 15 bases between them. This CDR3 is built from 14 residues. For the CDR3, the DNA is TGTGCCAGCAGAGAACTGGGACCGCTCAATGAGCAGTTCTTC. It codes for CASRELGPLNEQFF.

In its sample, this clonotype was seen a few times. The chain employs TRBV5-1 and TRBJ2-1; D is uncertain. V gave up 0 bases and J gave up 10 bases, with 14 bases separating them. Germline CDR1 SGHRS, CDR2 YFSETQ. The CDR3 consists of 14 residues. The CDR3 reads CASSLDGPRTEQFF. CDR3 bases: TGCGCCAGCAGCTTGGACGGGCCGCGAACCGAGCAGTTCTTC.

This clonotype was detected a few times. V and J are TRBV30 and TRBJ2-5; D gene ambiguous. V dropped 3 bases and J dropped 7 bases, with 15 bases sitting between them. The length of the CDR3 is 13 residues. Germline loops: CDR1 GTSNPN, CDR2 SVGIG (reference sequence). The CDR3 bases are TGTGCCTGGAGGACCCTGATTAAAGGGACCCAGTACTTC. Encoded protein: CAWRTLIKGTQYF.

This clonotype was counted between two and nine times. CDR3 DNA: TGCGCCAGCAGCTTGGCAGAGGAGGCATTTGGCTACACCTTC. This translates into CASSLAEEAFGYTF. This chain links TRBV5-1 with TRBJ1-2; D ambiguous. V lost 0 bases and J 7 bases, leaving 13 bases between the germline ends. The CDR3 totals 14 residues. Germline V gene lookup returns CDR1 SGHRS and CDR2 YFSETQ.

This clonotype came up many times. This chain uses TRBV28 with TRBJ2-7, with 7 nucleotides matching TRBD1. The CDR3 spans 14 residues. The ends lost 5 bases at V and 3 bases at J; junction bases unmatched: 7. Germline CDR1 reads MDHEN; CDR2 reads SYDVKM. The CDR3 spells CASSGGQAYYEQYF. CDR3 sequence (DNA): TGTGCCAGCAGTGGAGGACAGGCCTACTACGAGCAGTACTTC.

This sequence joins TRBV10-2 and TRBJ2-7; possibly TRBD1 for D (6 bases). Trimming took off 4 bases at V and 3 bases at J, with 10 bases between the two ends. CDR1 and CDR2 from the germline V gene are WSHSY and SAAADI. This CDR3 is 13 amino acids long. The chain's CDR3 is CASSVGARYEQYF. Written as DNA, the CDR3 is TGCGCCAGCAGTGTGGGGGCCCGCTACGAGCAGTACTTC.

The chain links TRBV15 to TRBJ2-5, with 11 bases matching TRBD2. The CDR3 spans 15 residues. Germline trimming cut 1 base from V and 5 bases from J; bases unmatched to any gene: 3. The germline CDR1 and CDR2 sequences are LNHNV and YYDKDF (reference sequence). Here the CDR3 DNA reads TGTGCCACCAGCAGAGGACTAGCGGGAACTGAGACCCAGTACTTC. Encoded protein: CATSRGLAGTETQYF.

This clonotype has at least ten counts. The CDR3 carries no conserved terminal phenylalanine or tryptophan, so it likely arises from a read error. No DNA is shown, since the ends of the CDR3 on it are uncertain; the CDR3 is the one TCRdb lists. The rearrangement uses TRBV7-9 and TRBJ2-5; TRBD2, the D gene given by the table, was not confirmed from the DNA. The CDR3 spans 14 amino acids, including both terminal residues. The germline V gene has CDR1 SEHNR and CDR2 FQNEAQ (reference sequence). This CDR3 is CASSLGLAGAALGV.

This clonotype was seen more than once but under ten times. V and J are TRBV6-1 and TRBJ2-7, with 9 nucleotides matching TRBD1. This CDR3 is built from 14 residues. V was pared by 5 bases and J by 9 bases, with 11 bases of the junction left unmatched. Germline-derived CDR1 and CDR2 are MNHNS and SASEGT. This CDR3 is CASSPTGGLSRQYF. For the CDR3, the DNA is TGTGCCAGCAGTCCGACAGGGGGGCTATCAAGGCAGTACTTC.

In its sample, this clonotype was seen many times. The rearrangement uses TRBV20-1 and TRBJ2-3; 11 nucleotides agree with TRBD2. The CDR3 extends over 16 amino acids. Germline lookup yields CDR1 DFQATT and CDR2 SNEGSKA (reference sequence). After removal of 5 bases from V and 6 bases from J, the junction contained 13 bases not matched to a gene. The CDR3 nucleotides read TGCAGTGCTCCCCTCGCGGCTAGCGGGAGGAGGGATACGCAGTATTTT. It codes for CSAPLAASGRRDTQYF.

The chain recombines TRBV7-2 with TRBJ2-7, with D possibly TRBD2 on 5 matching bases. The CDR3 spans 16 residues. From germline, CDR1 is SGHTA and CDR2 FQGNSA. V gave up 1 base and J gave up 2 bases, with 15 bases separating them. CDR3 residues: CASSLGGSALTYEQYF. CDR3 sequence (DNA): TGTGCCAGCAGCTTAGGTGGGAGCGCCTTAACCTACGAGCAGTACTTC.

This clonotype was seen a handful of times. The V call is TRBV20-1, the J call TRBJ2-3, with D tentatively TRBD1 (5 bases). V dropped 7 bases and J dropped 3 bases, with 17 bases sitting between them. Germline CDR1 reads DFQATT; CDR2 reads SNEGSKA (reference sequence). The CDR3 covers 14 residues. CDR3: CSVLASQGTDTQYF. The CDR3, as DNA: TGCAGTGTCCTGGCCTCTCAGGGTACAGATACGCAGTATTTT.

The sample holds a few counts of this clonotype. The rearrangement links TRBV27 to TRBJ2-1, with TRBD1 matching 9 bases. CDR3 length equals 15 residues. CDR1 and CDR2 (germline): MNHEY, SMNVEV (reference sequence). J gave up 7 bases and V 5 bases, and 9 bases lay outside the gene matches. The DNA for the CDR3 is TGTGCCAGCAGTGCTTTGGGACAGGGCTTGAATGAGCAGTTCTTC. It codes for CASSALGQGLNEQFF.

This clonotype was seen a handful of times. This chain links TRBV7-6 with TRBJ2-1; unclear D gene. The CDR3 extends over 17 amino acids. The germline V and J ends were trimmed by 4 bases and 4 bases, with 20 bases remaining between them. Germline V lookup: CDR1 SGHVS, CDR2 FNYEAQ. CDR3: CASSSEEIYNAYNEQFF. CDR3 DNA: TGTGCCAGCAGCTCTGAAGAGATATACAATGCGTACAATGAGCAGTTCTTC. The variable domain in full, with the rest retrieved from reference TRBV7-6 and TRBJ2-1, is GAGVSQSPRYKVTKRGQDVALRCDPISGHVSLYWYRQALGQGPEFLTYFNYEAQQDKSGLPNDRFSAERPEGSISTLTIQRTEQRDSAMYRCASSSEEIYNAYNEQFFGPGTRLTVL.

This chain links TRBV20-1 with TRBJ1-4; weak D call: TRBD1 (6 bases). This CDR3 comprises 14 residues. CDR1 and CDR2 from the germline V gene are DFQATT and SNEGSKA (reference sequence). Trimming removed 2 bases at V and 4 bases at J, with 11 bases between. The CDR3: CSARRDTRNEKLFF. CDR3 sequence (DNA): TGCAGTGCTAGAAGGGACACCCGTAATGAAAAACTGTTTTTT.

This clonotype was detected many times. The chain has TRBV20-1 and TRBJ2-3; D might be TRBD1 or TRBD2, each matching 6 bases. Germline V gene data show CDR1 as DFQATT and CDR2 as SNEGSKA (reference sequence). CDR3 size: 15 residues. V was cut by 2 bases and J by 4 bases, with 16 bases left in between. The CDR3 nucleotides are TGCAGTGCTAGACCAGTAGGGGGACTCTCAGATACGCAGTATTTT. It yields the protein CSARPVGGLSDTQYF.

The rearrangement uses TRBV4-1 and TRBJ1-5; 9 nucleotides align to TRBD1. This CDR3 is 15 amino acids long. The junction had 7 bases not matched to a gene; V was cut back by 0 bases and J by 10 bases. Germline loops: CDR1 MGHRA, CDR2 YSYEKL. In DNA, the CDR3 is TGCGCCAGCAGCCAAGACCGGACAGGGGACTCTCCCCAGCATTTT. Protein sequence: CASSQDRTGDSPQHF.

The rearrangement links TRBV20-1 to TRBJ2-5; TRBD2 might be the D (6 bases). Germline CDR1 is DFQATT and CDR2 is SNEGSKA (reference sequence). The length of the CDR3 is 14 residues. V lost 2 bases to trimming and J lost 4 bases, with 14 bases between them. CDR3 DNA sequence: TGCAGTGCTAGATTCCGGGCCGGGGGAGAGACCCAGTACTTC. Amino acid sequence: CSARFRAGGETQYF.

The V call is TRBV12-3 or TRBV12-4, the J call TRBJ1-1; 8 bases agree with TRBD1. The junction had 10 bases not matched to a gene; V was cut back by 6 bases and J by 7 bases. CDR3 length equals 14 residues. The CDR3 sequence is CASSGQGPKLEAFF. Written as DNA, the CDR3 is TGTGCCAGCAGCGGACAGGGTCCGAAACTTGAAGCTTTCTTT.

This clonotype was seen more than once but under ten times. The chain uses TRBV10-3 and TRBJ2-7; 10 bases line up with TRBD2. The germline gives CDR1 ENHRY, CDR2 SYGVKD. Trimming took 3 bases from V and 6 from J; bases not matched to a gene: 17. The CDR3 length is 18 residues. CDR3 protein: CAISEWVSSGSSGAEQYF. In DNA, the CDR3 is TGTGCCATCAGTGAATGGGTATCTAGCGGGAGCTCGGGGGCCGAGCAGTACTTC.

The CDR3 sequence is CASSQPLWDTQYF. CDR3 coding DNA: TGTGCCAGCAGCCAGCCCCTTTGGGATACGCAGTATTTT. The rearrangement joins TRBV3-1 to TRBJ2-3; unclear D gene. CDR1 and CDR2 (germline): LGHDT, YNNKEL (reference sequence). The V end was cut by 3 bases, the J end by 6 bases, with 10 bases between. The CDR3 has 13 residues.

The J gene is TRBJ2-7, the V gene TRBV29-1, with TRBD1 matching 7 bases. The V segment lost 7 bases and the J segment 2 bases; nucleotides outside the gene matches: 8. There are 13 residues in the CDR3. Per germline, CDR1 SQVTM and CDR2 ANQGSEA. The CDR3 loop is CSGSKQGPYEQYF. DNA for the CDR3: TGCAGCGGCAGCAAACAGGGGCCCTACGAGCAGTACTTC.

Only a few counts were recorded for this clonotype. The chain recombines TRBV28 with TRBJ2-5; no clear D. This CDR3 region has 13 residues. V lost 5 bases to trimming and J lost 7 bases, with 14 bases between them. Germline CDR1 MDHEN, CDR2 SYDVKM. In nucleotides, the CDR3 is TGTGCCAGCAGTAAAACACAGAGCCCGACCCAGTACTTC. Amino acids: CASSKTQSPTQYF.

This clonotype was counted many times. The chain links TRBV4-2 to TRBJ2-1; 7 bases are a match to TRBD2. The CDR3 totals 16 residues. Per the germline V gene, CDR1 is LGHNA and CDR2 is YNFKEQ. The junction had 8 bases not matched to a gene; V was cut back by 0 bases and J by 6 bases. CDR3 bases: TGTGCCAGCAGCCAAGATGCGGGGCGGGAGATCAATGAGCAGTTCTTC. This translates into CASSQDAGREINEQFF.